The 30 T cell receptor beta chains below were found in one sample sequenced in a study of blood T cell repertoires in COVID-19. Method: immunoSEQ multiplex PCR; TCRdb's copy keeps in-frame clones and lacks some. The sample lists under 150,000 clones; approximately 90% were seen once. The sample taken for sequencing was peripheral blood. These receptors were collected from a man aged 45-65 years with acute or convalescent COVID-19.

This chain uses TRBV6-5 with TRBJ2-3; possible D gene TRBD1, 6 bases. The germline V and J ends were trimmed by 2 bases and 8 bases, with 14 bases remaining between them. Germline CDR1 and CDR2: MNHEY and SVGAGI. This CDR3 has 14 residues. CDR3 region: CASSYHTQGTTQYF. The CDR3 nucleotides are TGTGCCAGCAGTTACCACACTCAGGGGACTACGCAGTATTTT.

J is TRBJ1-1 and V is TRBV4-2; 7 nucleotides align to TRBD1. Germline loops: CDR1 LGHNA, CDR2 YNFKEQ. This CDR3 comprises 15 residues. Losses at the gene ends were 4 bases for V and 3 bases for J; bases not matched to a gene: 8. CDR3 residues: CASSPADRADTEAFF. The DNA of the CDR3 is TGTGCCAGCAGCCCTGCCGACAGGGCAGACACTGAAGCTTTCTTT.

This chain uses TRBV10-3 with TRBJ2-1, with 10 positions matching TRBD2. The CDR3 consists of 14 residues. CDR1 is ENHRY and CDR2 is SYGVKD in the germline V gene. The ends lost 4 bases at V and 4 bases at J; junction bases unmatched: 1. The CDR3 sequence is CAISGTSGYNEQFF. CDR3 coding DNA: TGTGCCATCAGTGGGACTAGCGGATACAATGAGCAGTTCTTC.

The rearrangement uses TRBV5-5 and TRBJ2-5; D unclear. The CDR3 has 14 amino acids. The germline gives CDR1 SGHKS, CDR2 YYEKEE (reference sequence). V lost 2 bases, J lost 4 bases, and 12 bases lay in between. This CDR3 reads CASSFNSRSETQYF. CDR3 DNA sequence: TGTGCCAGCAGCTTTAACTCCCGGTCAGAGACCCAGTACTTC.

This clone was observed a few times. V gene TRBV5-1 combines with J gene TRBJ1-2; 9 bases map to TRBD1. Trimming cost V 0 bases and J 7 bases; bases outside gene matches: 4. CDR1 SGHRS and CDR2 YFSETQ come from the germline V gene. The CDR3 covers 14 residues. In DNA form, the CDR3 reads TGCGCCAGCAGCTTGGGACAGGGGGTCGGTGGCTACACCTTC. This sequence encodes CASSLGQGVGGYTF.

This rearrangement joins TRBV6-6 to TRBJ1-1; D call uncertain. Germline CDR1 MNHNY, CDR2 SVGAGI (reference sequence). Trimming took off 0 bases at V and 3 bases at J, with 14 bases between the two ends. The CDR3 covers 16 residues. The CDR3 bases are TGTGCCAGCAGTTACTCCTCGGGGTTGAGGGACACTGAAGCTTTCTTT. It specifies CASSYSSGLRDTEAFF.

CDR3 DNA sequence: TGCGCCAGCAGTGATCCGGGGTACGAGCAGTACTTC. Translated, it gives CASSDPGYEQYF. The chain recombines TRBV10-2 with TRBJ2-7; the D gene is possibly TRBD2 (5 bases). Trimming left V 3 bases short and J 4 bases short, with 7 bases between. Germline V gene data show CDR1 as WSHSY and CDR2 as SAAADI. The CDR3 has 12 residues.

A single count supports this clone. CDR3 coding DNA: TGTGCCAGCAGCTTAGTAGTGGGCGGACAGGGGGCAGCAGTCTACGAGCAGTACTTC. It yields the protein CASSLVVGGQGAAVYEQYF. The chain uses TRBV7-2 and TRBJ2-7; 11 bases match TRBD1. Trimming cost V 1 base and J 3 bases; bases outside gene matches: 14. The CDR3 runs to 19 residues. The germline V gene has CDR1 SGHTA and CDR2 FQGNSA.

The gene calls are TRBV2 and TRBJ1-1; D not resolved. Trimming shortened V by 8 bases and J by 1 base, and 8 bases separated the two germline ends. This CDR3 is 12 amino acids long. Germline values: CDR1 SNHLY, CDR2 FYNNEI. CDR3 coding DNA: TGTGCCAGCCGGGTCTCGAACACTGAAGCTTTCTTT. Translating gives CASRVSNTEAFF. Full variable domain (missing parts from reference TRBV2 and TRBJ1-1): EPEVTQTPSHQVTQMGQEVILRCVPISNHLYFYWYRQILGQKVEFLVSFYNNEISEKSEIFDDQFSVERPDGSNFTLKIRSTKLEDSAMYFCASRVSNTEAFFGQGTRLTVV.

The chain combines TRBV24-1 with TRBJ2-1, with D tentatively TRBD2 (6 bases). V gave up 4 bases and J gave up 4 bases, with 13 bases separating them. The CDR3 covers 15 residues. Germline V gene sequence: CDR1 KGHDR, CDR2 SFDVKD. CDR3 coding DNA: TGTGCCACCAGTGAAATAGCCGGGGGATACAATGAGCAGTTCTTC. It translates to CATSEIAGGYNEQFF.

The CDR3 protein is CASSLGGPRSGNTIYF. CDR3 in DNA: TGTGCCAGCAGCTTAGGGGGGCCCCGCTCTGGAAACACCATATATTTT. This sequence joins TRBV7-6 and TRBJ1-3; perhaps TRBD1 as D (6 bases). CDR3 size: 16 residues. CDR1 is SGHVS and CDR2 is FNYEAQ in the germline V gene. Trimming removed 1 base at V and 0 bases at J, with 10 bases between.

V usage is TRBV5-1 and J usage is TRBJ1-1; 7 bases match TRBD1. Germline V gene sequence: CDR1 SGHRS, CDR2 YFSETQ. The V and J ends lost 4 bases and 4 bases, in that order; junction bases with no gene match: 4. This CDR3 is built from 13 residues. The CDR3 nucleotides read TGCGCCAGCAGCCCGGGACAGACCACTGAAGCTTTCTTT. It translates to CASSPGQTTEAFF.

The chain couples TRBV11-2 to TRBJ1-2; 9 bases fit TRBD1. In germline, CDR1 is SGHAT, CDR2 FQNNGV. V shed 4 bases and J 4 bases; nucleotides not matched to a gene: 7. CDR3 length equals 15 residues. CDR3 nucleotides: TGTGCCAGCAGCTCACCGGGACAGGGACCCTATGGCTACACCTTC. Its translation is CASSSPGQGPYGYTF.

This clone appeared a single time. The chain couples TRBV27 to TRBJ1-3, with TRBD1 matching 7 bases. This CDR3 has 15 residues. CDR1 and CDR2 from the germline V gene are MNHEY and SMNVEV (reference sequence). V was pared by 5 bases and J by 0 bases, with 4 bases of the junction left unmatched. CDR3 bases: TGTGCCAGCAGTCTGACAGGGTTCTCTGGAAACACCATATATTTT. Its protein is CASSLTGFSGNTIYF.

The chain is built from TRBV6-4 and TRBJ2-1; 8 nucleotides match TRBD2. This CDR3 is 14 amino acids long. Germline V CDR1 and CDR2: MRHNA, SNTAGT. Trimming cost V 4 bases and J 6 bases; bases outside gene matches: 5. The CDR3 sequence: CASSGLAFGNEQFF. CDR3 coding DNA: TGTGCCAGCAGTGGACTAGCGTTTGGCAATGAGCAGTTCTTC.

The genes are TRBV5-4 and TRBJ1-2, with 7 positions matching TRBD1. The CDR3 consists of 14 residues. The V gene end was trimmed by 2 bases and the J gene end by 2 bases; junction bases not matched to a gene: 3. CDR1 and CDR2 (germline): SGHNT, YYREEE (reference sequence). The CDR3 region is CASSFPGQNYGYTF. The CDR3 nucleotides read TGTGCCAGCAGCTTCCCGGGACAGAACTATGGCTACACCTTC.

V is TRBV28 and J is TRBJ1-1; D is ambiguous. The germline CDR1 and CDR2 sequences are MDHEN and SYDVKM. The V and J ends lost 5 bases and 0 bases respectively, with 13 bases between them. The CDR3 is made up of 15 amino acids. The CDR3 sequence is CASSPHSPMNTEAFF. The DNA for the CDR3 is TGTGCCAGCAGTCCACACAGTCCAATGAACACTGAAGCTTTCTTT.

The genes are TRBV11-2 and TRBJ2-1; D ambiguous. The germline V and J ends were trimmed by 3 bases and 12 bases, with 9 bases remaining between them. CDR1 is SGHAT and CDR2 is FQNNGV in the germline V gene. The CDR3 extends over 11 amino acids. As DNA, the CDR3 is TGTGCCAGCAGCTTGCGAGTCCGGCAGTTCTTC. Amino acid sequence: CASSLRVRQFF.

J is TRBJ2-4 and V is TRBV18, with 10 positions matching TRBD2. Trimming cost V 0 bases and J 7 bases; bases outside gene matches: 9. CDR3 length: 17 amino acids. Looked up from germline, CDR1 is KGHSH and CDR2 is LQKENI. CDR3 DNA sequence: TGTGCCAGCTCACCACCTCCTAGCGGGAGAGGTACGAACATTCAGTACTTC. Translating gives CASSPPPSGRGTNIQYF. The full variable domain, rest sourced from reference TRBV18 and TRBJ2-4, is NAGVMQNPRHLVRRRGQEARLRCSPMKGHSHVYWYRQLPEEGLKFMVYLQKENIIDESGMPKERFSAEFPKEGPSILRIQQVVRGDSAAYFCASSPPPSGRGTNIQYFGAGTRLSVL.

The chain employs TRBV27 and TRBJ2-1, with 7 bases aligning to TRBD1. This CDR3 region has 17 residues. Germline CDR1 reads MNHEY; CDR2 reads SMNVEV (reference sequence). Unmatched junction bases numbered 8, after V lost 0 bases and J lost 3 bases. The CDR3 spells CASSLSTGTANYNEQFF. The CDR3 DNA sequence: TGTGCCAGCAGTTTATCCACCGGGACAGCCAACTACAATGAGCAGTTCTTC.

The CDR3 loop is CATSRPGLAGGLLSSYNEQFF. CDR3 nucleotides: TGTGCCACCAGCAGACCGGGACTAGCGGGAGGACTCTTGAGCTCCTACAATGAGCAGTTCTTC. V is TRBV15 and J is TRBJ2-1; 15 bases line up with TRBD2. Trimming took 2 bases from V and 0 from J; bases not matched to a gene: 11. The CDR3 is made up of 21 amino acids. The germline gives CDR1 LNHNV, CDR2 YYDKDF (reference sequence).

This chain links TRBV7-9 with TRBJ1-2; 9 nucleotides line up with TRBD1. This CDR3 region has 15 residues. Germline loops: CDR1 SEHNR, CDR2 FQNEAQ (reference sequence). The V segment lost 5 bases and the J segment 5 bases; nucleotides outside the gene matches: 9. The CDR3 is CASSPGDRESYGYTF. The CDR3 region has the DNA TGTGCCAGCAGCCCCGGGGACAGGGAGTCGTATGGCTACACCTTC.

This clone was recorded a few times. The CDR3 nucleotides read TGTGCCAGCAGTGCCCTAGCGGCACTGGGTAGCAACGAGCAGTACTTC. This sequence encodes CASSALAALGSNEQYF. The gene calls are TRBV25-1 and TRBJ2-7, with 7 bases identical to TRBD2. Germline loops: CDR1 MGHDK, CDR2 SYGVNS. The CDR3 covers 16 residues. V gave up 4 bases and J gave up 5 bases; unmatched junction bases: 14.

This clone has just one count. The chain employs TRBV6-6 and TRBJ1-3; TRBD1 matches 10 bases. V gave up 5 bases and J gave up 0 bases; unmatched junction bases: 10. Germline V gene data show CDR1 as MNHNY and CDR2 as SVGAGI (reference sequence). The CDR3 has 18 residues. This CDR3 is CASSLTGTGVGSGNTIYF. CDR3 DNA: TGTGCCAGCAGTCTTACCGGGACAGGGGTTGGCTCTGGAAACACCATATATTTT.

This clone showed up just a few times. The chain employs TRBV7-9 and TRBJ2-3, with D perhaps TRBD2 (6 bases). Trimming removed 4 bases from V and 5 bases from J, with 16 bases in between. This CDR3 comprises 15 residues. Germline V gene sequence: CDR1 SEHNR, CDR2 FQNEAQ (reference sequence). CDR3 residues: CASSYKAGGEDTQYF. The CDR3 DNA follows: TGTGCCAGCAGCTACAAAGCGGGCGGCGAAGATACGCAGTATTTT.

The J gene is TRBJ2-4, the V gene TRBV10-3, with D maybe TRBD2 (5 bases). This CDR3 is built from 15 residues. CDR1 and CDR2 from the germline V gene are ENHRY and SYGVKD. V shed 3 bases and J shed 3 bases, with 12 bases lying between them. The CDR3 loop is CAISDGNSDKNIQYF. The CDR3 bases are TGTGCCATCAGTGACGGGAATTCAGACAAAAACATTCAGTACTTC.

V usage is TRBV5-1 and J usage is TRBJ2-3; TRBD2 might be the D (5 bases). V was trimmed by 2 bases and J by 5 bases, leaving 12 bases between them. CDR1 and CDR2 from the germline V gene are SGHRS and YFSETQ. The CDR3 spans 14 residues. The CDR3 sequence is CASSFEGTGDTQYF. The CDR3 DNA is TGCGCCAGCAGCTTTGAGGGAACCGGAGATACGCAGTATTTT.

The V call is TRBV7-2, the J call TRBJ1-2; D ambiguous. Trimming removed 1 base at V and 5 bases at J, with 5 bases between. CDR3 length: 12 residues. Germline loops: CDR1 SGHTA, CDR2 FQGNSA. The CDR3 DNA is TGTGCCAGCAGCTTAGGCGGGTATGGCTACACCTTC. This gives the protein CASSLGGYGYTF. Full variable domain (rest looked up from reference TRBV7-2 and TRBJ1-2): GAGVSQSPSNKVTEKGKDVELRCDPISGHTALYWYRQSLGQGLEFLIYFQGNSAPDKSGLPSDRFSAERTGGSVSTLTIQRTQQEDSAVYLCASSLGGYGYTFGSGTRLTVV.

This chain links TRBV5-1 with TRBJ2-1; 10 nucleotides align to TRBD2. Germline CDR1 and CDR2: SGHRS and YFSETQ. Unmatched junction bases numbered 4, after V lost 1 base and J lost 3 bases. The CDR3 runs to 16 residues. This CDR3 is CASSLTSGIFYNEQFF. CDR3 in DNA: TGCGCCAGCAGCTTGACTAGCGGGATCTTCTACAATGAGCAGTTCTTC.

The V and J genes are TRBV6-5 and TRBJ1-1; 11 bases line up with TRBD1. V dropped 6 bases and J dropped 10; count of bases not matched to a gene: 10. CDR3 length equals 14 residues. CDR1 and CDR2 from the germline V gene are MNHEY and SVGAGI. The CDR3 region has the DNA TGTGCCAGCAGGTCCGGGACAGGGGGGGGAAGAGCTTTCTTT. Amino acid sequence: CASRSGTGGGRAFF.